This note documents a single T cell receptor beta chain sequence. Its antigen is not known. The source of the sample is a study of cytomegalovirus exposure and HLA in healthy donors. Findings of the study overall: Some highly shared sequence variants likely arose as a pipeline artifact. About 87% or about 30% of the time was how often most TCR beta V segments were productive, according to an earlier analysis. There were under 200 TCR beta chains listed as cytomegalovirus-associated.

With 7 bases removed from V and 1 base from J, the gap between germline ends came to 17 bases. From germline, CDR1 is MNHNY and CDR2 SVGAGI (reference sequence). The CDR3 spans 16 residues. With 60 Vbeta and 13 Jbeta primers, the PCR was carried out. This table comes from immunoSEQ multiplex PCR, and its TCRdb copy is limited to in-frame clones, with some not included. The sample yields fewer than 200,000 clones, 80% seen once. The TCR sequence derives from a man in his late teens or twenties in good health and CMV-seropositive. The material sequenced was PBMCs. The rearrangement uses TRBV6-6 and TRBJ1-5; the D gene is possibly TRBD1 (6 bases). This chain's CDR3 is CASTQFRDISNQPQHF. The CDR3 nucleotides read TGTGCCAGCACCCAATTCCGGGACATCAGCAATCAGCCCCAGCATTTT.